In its sample, the clone carrying this T cell receptor (beta chain) was seen once. Its specificity is unknown. V lost 3 bases to trimming and J lost 4 bases; unmatched junction nucleotides: 1. Germline CDR1 SGHRS, CDR2 YFSETQ. CDR3 length: 13 residues. This sample was taken from a study of shared clonotypes between healthy human individuals. For sorted subsets, 150 to 200 ng DNA per replicate equaled tens of thousands of T cell genomes. Method: immunoSEQ multiplex PCR; TCRdb's copy keeps in-frame clones and lacks some. In the table there are 2 million to 2.5 million clones, approximately 96% of which are singletons. Study-level results: The low donor count limited represented genetic and exposure-history diversity. Incomplete sequencing of sorted subsets was indicated by rarefaction despite large depth. In this cohort, only blood was sampled, and tissue repertoires likely differ.

Sequencing was carried out using naive CD4+ T cells sorted from blood. Stated subset: CD45RA+ positively selected. The rearrangement links TRBV5-1 to TRBJ2-3, with 8 bases matching TRBD1. The source is a man aged 18 to 29 in good health. Here the CDR3 DNA reads TGCGCCAGCAGCTCGGACAGGGCAGATACGCAGTATTTT. Encoded protein: CASSSDRADTQYF. The whole variable domain, filled in from reference TRBV5-1 and TRBJ2-3, reads KAGVTQTPRYLIKTRGQQVTLSCSPISGHRSVSWYQQTPGQGLQFLFEYFSETQRNKGNFPGRFSGRQFSNSRSEMNVSTLELGDSALYLCASSSDRADTQYFGPGTRLTVL.